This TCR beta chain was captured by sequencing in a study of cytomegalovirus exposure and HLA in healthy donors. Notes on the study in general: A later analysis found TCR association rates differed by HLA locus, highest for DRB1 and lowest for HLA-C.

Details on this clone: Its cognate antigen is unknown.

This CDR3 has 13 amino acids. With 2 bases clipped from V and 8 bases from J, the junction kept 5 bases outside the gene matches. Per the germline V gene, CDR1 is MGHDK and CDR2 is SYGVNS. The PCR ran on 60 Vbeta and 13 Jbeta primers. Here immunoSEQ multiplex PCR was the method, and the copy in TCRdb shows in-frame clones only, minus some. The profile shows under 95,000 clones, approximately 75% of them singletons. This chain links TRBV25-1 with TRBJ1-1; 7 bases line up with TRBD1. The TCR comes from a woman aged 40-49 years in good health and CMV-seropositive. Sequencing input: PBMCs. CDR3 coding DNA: TGTGCCAGCAGTGAAGTGGGGACAGTAGAAGCTTTCTTT. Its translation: CASSEVGTVEAFF. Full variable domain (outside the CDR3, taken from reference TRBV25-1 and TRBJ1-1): EADIYQTPRYLVIGTGKKITLECSQTMGHDKMYWYQQDPGMELHLIHYSYGVNSTEKGDLSSESTVSRIRTEHFPLTLESARPSHTSQYLCASSEVGTVEAFFGQGTRLTVV.